This TCR beta chain originates from a study of blood T cell repertoires in COVID-19. At the level of the study: PBMCs, B-cell-depleted T cells, or T cells provided the cDNA or gDNA that made up the material.

Patients of the Seattle cohort, enrolled during active infection, were followed longitudinally. In the study's own analysis: Estimation of nucleated cell counts was performed using reference gene primer amplification. Profiled with immunoSEQ multiplex PCR; TCRdb holds only in-frame clones, not every one. V, J and clone size are those of that table, while D and trimming were read from the DNA. This table has around 38,000 clones, around nine tenths appearing once. The V end lost 6 bases, the J end lost 2 bases, and 13 bases lay between the germline ends. The CDR3 runs to 15 residues. Germline assignment: CDR1 KGHSH and CDR2 LQKENI.

The chain employs TRBV18 and TRBJ2-2; possibly TRBD2 for D (6 bases). The clonotype comes from a man aged 60-69 years with COVID-19, enrolled during active disease. Sequenced sample: peripheral blood. CDR3 in DNA: TGTGCCAGCTCGCCGGGACTGGGCAACACCGGGGAGCTGTTTTTT. This encodes CASSPGLGNTGELFF.